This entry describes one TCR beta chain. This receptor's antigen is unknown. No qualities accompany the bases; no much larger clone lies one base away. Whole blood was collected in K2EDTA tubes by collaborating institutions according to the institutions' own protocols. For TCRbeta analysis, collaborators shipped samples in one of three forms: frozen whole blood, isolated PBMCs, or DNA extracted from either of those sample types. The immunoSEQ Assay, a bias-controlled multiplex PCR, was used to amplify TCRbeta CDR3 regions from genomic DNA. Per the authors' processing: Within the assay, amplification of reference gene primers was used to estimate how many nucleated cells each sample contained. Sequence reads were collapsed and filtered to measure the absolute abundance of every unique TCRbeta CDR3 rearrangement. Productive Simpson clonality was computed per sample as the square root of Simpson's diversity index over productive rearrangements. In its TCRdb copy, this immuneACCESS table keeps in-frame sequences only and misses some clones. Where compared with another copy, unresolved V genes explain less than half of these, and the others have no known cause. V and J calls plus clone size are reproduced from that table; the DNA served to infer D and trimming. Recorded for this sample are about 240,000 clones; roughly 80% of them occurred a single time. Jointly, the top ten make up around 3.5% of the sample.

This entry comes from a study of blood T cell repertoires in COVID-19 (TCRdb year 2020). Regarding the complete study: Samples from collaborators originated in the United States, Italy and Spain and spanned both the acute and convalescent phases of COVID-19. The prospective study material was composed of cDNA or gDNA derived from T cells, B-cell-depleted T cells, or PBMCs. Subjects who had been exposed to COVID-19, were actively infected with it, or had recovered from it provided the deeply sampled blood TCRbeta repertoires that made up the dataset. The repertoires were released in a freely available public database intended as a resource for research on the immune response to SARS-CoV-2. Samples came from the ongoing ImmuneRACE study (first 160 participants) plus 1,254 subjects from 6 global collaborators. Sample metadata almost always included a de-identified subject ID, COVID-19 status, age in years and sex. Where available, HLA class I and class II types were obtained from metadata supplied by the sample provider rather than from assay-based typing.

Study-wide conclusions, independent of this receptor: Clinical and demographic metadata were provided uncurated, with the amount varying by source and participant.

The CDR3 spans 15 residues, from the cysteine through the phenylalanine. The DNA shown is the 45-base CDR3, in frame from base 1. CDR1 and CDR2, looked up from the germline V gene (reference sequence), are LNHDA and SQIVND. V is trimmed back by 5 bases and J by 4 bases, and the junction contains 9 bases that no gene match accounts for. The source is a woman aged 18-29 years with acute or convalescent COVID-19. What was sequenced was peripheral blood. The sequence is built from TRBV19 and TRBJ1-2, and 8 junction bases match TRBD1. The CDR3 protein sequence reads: CASSPGTGFFYGYTF. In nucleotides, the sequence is TGTGCCAGTAGTCCGGGGACAGGTTTCTTCTATGGCTACACCTTC.